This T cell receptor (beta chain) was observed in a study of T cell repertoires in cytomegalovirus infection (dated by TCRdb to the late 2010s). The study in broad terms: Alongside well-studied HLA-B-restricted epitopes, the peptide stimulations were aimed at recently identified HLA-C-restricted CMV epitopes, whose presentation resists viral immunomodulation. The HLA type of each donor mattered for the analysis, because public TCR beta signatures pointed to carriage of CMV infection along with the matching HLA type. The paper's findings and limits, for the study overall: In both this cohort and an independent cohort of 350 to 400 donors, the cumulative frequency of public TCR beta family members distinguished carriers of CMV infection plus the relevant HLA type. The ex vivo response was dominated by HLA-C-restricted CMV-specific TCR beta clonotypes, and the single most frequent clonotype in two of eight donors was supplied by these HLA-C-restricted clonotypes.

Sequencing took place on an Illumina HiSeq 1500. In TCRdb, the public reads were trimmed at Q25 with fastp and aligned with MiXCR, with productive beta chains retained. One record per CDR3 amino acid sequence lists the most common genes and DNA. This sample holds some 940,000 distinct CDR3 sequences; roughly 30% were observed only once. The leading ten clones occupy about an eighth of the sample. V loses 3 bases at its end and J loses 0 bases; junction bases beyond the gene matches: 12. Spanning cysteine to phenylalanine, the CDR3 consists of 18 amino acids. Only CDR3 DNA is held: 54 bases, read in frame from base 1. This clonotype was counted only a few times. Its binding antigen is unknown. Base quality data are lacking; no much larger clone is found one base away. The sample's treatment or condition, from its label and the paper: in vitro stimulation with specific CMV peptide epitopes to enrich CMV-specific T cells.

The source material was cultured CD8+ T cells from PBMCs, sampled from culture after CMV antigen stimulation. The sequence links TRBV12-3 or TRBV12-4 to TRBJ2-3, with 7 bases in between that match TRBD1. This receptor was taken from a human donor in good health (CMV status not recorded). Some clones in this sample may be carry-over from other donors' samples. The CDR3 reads CASSFIRQGPSSTDTQYF. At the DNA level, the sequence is TGTGCCAGCAGTTTCATTCGACAGGGCCCTTCTAGCACAGATACGCAGTATTTT.